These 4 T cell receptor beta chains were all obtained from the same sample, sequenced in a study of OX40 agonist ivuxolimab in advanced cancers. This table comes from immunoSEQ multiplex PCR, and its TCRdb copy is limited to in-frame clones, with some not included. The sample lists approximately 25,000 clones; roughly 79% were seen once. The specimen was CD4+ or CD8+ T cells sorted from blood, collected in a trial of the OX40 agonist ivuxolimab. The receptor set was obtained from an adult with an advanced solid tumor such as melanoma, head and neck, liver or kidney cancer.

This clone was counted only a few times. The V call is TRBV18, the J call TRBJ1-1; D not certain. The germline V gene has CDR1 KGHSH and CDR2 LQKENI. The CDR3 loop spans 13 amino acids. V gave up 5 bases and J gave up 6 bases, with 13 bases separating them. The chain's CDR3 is CASSFSRESEAFF. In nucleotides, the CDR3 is TGTGCCAGCTCATTTTCCCGGGAGTCTGAAGCTTTCTTT.

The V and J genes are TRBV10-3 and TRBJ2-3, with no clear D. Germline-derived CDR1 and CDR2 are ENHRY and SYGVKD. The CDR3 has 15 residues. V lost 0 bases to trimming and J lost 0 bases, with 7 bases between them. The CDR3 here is CAISESWASTDTQYF. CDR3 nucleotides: TGTGCCATCAGTGAGTCTTGGGCTAGCACAGATACGCAGTATTTT.

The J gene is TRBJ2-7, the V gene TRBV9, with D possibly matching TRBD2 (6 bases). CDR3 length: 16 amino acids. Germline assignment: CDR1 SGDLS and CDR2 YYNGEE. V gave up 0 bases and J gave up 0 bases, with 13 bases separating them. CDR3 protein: CASSVGGGENSYEQYF. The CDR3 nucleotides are TGTGCCAGCAGCGTAGGGGGCGGGGAAAACTCCTACGAGCAGTACTTC.

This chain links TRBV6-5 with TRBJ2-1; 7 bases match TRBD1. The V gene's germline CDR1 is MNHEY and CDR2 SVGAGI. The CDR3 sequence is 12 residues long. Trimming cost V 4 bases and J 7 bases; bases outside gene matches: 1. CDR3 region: CASSSDRNEQFF. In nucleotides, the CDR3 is TGTGCCAGCAGTTCGGACAGGAATGAGCAGTTCTTC.